This T cell receptor beta chain was found in a study of spatial heterogeneity in lung cancer. Background on the study: Each time, sequencing found more beta-chain sequences than alpha-chain sequences. On average, each unique TCR and UMI combination appeared more than ten times in raw reads.

This clonotype was counted only a few times. The study tagged each TCR cDNA molecule with a unique molecular identifier. TCRdb re-analysed the 5' RACE reads in MiXCR, keeping a single row per CDR3 protein. The sample yields approximately 40,000 distinct CDR3 sequences, less than 9% seen once. Indicated time point: sample taken at primary tumor resection. Whole RNA from tumor, nontumor lung or frozen PBMC was sequenced unsorted. The source material was PBMCs, sampled at surgery. The source of this sequence is a female donor with early-stage non-small cell lung cancer.

The CDR3 sequence is CASTETLLTGELFF. The DNA for the CDR3 is TGCGCCAGCACGGAGACTTTGCTCACCGGGGAGCTGTTTTTT. The rearrangement uses TRBV5-1 and TRBJ2-2; D unclear. Trimming pared 6 bases from V and 4 bases from J, leaving 13 bases between. The CDR3 consists of 14 residues. Germline V gene lookup returns CDR1 SGHRS and CDR2 YFSETQ. Using reference TRBV5-1 and TRBJ2-2 for the parts outside the CDR3, the full variable domain is KAGVTQTPRYLIKTRGQQVTLSCSPISGHRSVSWYQQTPGQGLQFLFEYFSETQRNKGNFPGRFSGRQFSNSRSEMNVSTLELGDSALYLCASTETLLTGELFFGEGSRLTVL.